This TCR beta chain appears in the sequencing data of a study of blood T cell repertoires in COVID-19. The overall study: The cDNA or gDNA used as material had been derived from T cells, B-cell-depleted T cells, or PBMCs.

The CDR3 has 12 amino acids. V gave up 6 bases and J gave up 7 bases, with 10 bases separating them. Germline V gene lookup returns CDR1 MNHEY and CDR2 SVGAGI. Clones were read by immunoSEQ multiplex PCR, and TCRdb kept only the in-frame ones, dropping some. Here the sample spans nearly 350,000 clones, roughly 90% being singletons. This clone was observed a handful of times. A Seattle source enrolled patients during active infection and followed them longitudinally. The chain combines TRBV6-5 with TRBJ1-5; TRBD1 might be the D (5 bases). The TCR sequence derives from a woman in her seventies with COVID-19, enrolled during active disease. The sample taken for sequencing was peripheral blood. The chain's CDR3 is CASRTRGQPQHF. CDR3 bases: TGTGCCAGCAGAACGCGGGGGCAGCCCCAGCATTTT.